The present entry profiles one T cell receptor beta chain with its context. This record comes from a study of blood T cell repertoires in COVID-19. Study as a whole: Acute and convalescent COVID-19 specimens originated in the United States, Italy and Spain. From T cells, B-cell-depleted T cells, or PBMCs came the material, which was cDNA or gDNA.

Unmatched junction bases numbered 9, after V lost 6 bases and J lost 2 bases. There are 15 residues in the CDR3. Germline CDR1 reads LNHDA; CDR2 reads SQIVND (reference sequence). Here immunoSEQ multiplex PCR was the method, and the copy in TCRdb shows in-frame clones only, minus some. The table lists 400,000 or so clones, 90% of them singletons. The chain employs TRBV19 and TRBJ1-2; 7 bases are a match to TRBD1. This TCR was recovered from a man younger than 30 who had recovered from COVID-19. Sequences were obtained from PBMCs or T cells enriched from blood (not recorded which). This chain's CDR3 is CASRRQGATNYGYTF. In DNA form, the CDR3 reads TGTGCCAGTAGACGACAGGGCGCAACCAACTATGGCTACACCTTC.